This TCR beta chain was observed in a study of blood T cell repertoires in COVID-19. Study in general: Some COVID-19 samples were acute and others convalescent; all came from the United States, Italy and Spain.

Each participant's cohort was designated according to participant-reported clinical history. Profiling relied on immunoSEQ multiplex PCR, and the TCRdb table lists in-frame clones only, not all of them. Here the sample spans roughly 330,000 clones, 80% to 90% being singletons. Germline V CDR1 and CDR2: MNHEY, SVGAGI. J lost 2 bases, V lost 5 bases, and 3 bases had no gene match. The CDR3 consists of 14 residues. Sequenced material: PBMCs or T cells enriched from blood (not recorded which). This TCR derives from a man aged 25 to 45 who had recovered from COVID-19. The chain carries TRBV6-5 and TRBJ1-3; 7 bases line up with TRBD1. The CDR3 DNA reads TGTGCCAGCAGTACGGGACAGACTGGAAACACCATATATTTT. This encodes CASSTGQTGNTIYF.